The 27 T cell receptor beta chains given below trace back to one sample, sequenced in a study of blood T cell repertoires in COVID-19. TCRdb's table, derived via immunoSEQ multiplex PCR, lists solely in-frame clones and lacks some. The sample holds roughly 150,000 clones, around 76% seen once. Sequenced: peripheral blood. The receptors shown here come from a man aged 55 to 70 with acute or convalescent COVID-19.

This chain connects TRBV19 to TRBJ1-2; TRBD1 aligns across 10 bases. Germline trimming cut 3 bases from V and 4 bases from J; bases unmatched to any gene: 8. This CDR3 comprises 16 residues. Germline CDR1 LNHDA, CDR2 SQIVND (reference sequence). The CDR3 sequence: CASSITRTGGIYGYTF. DNA of the CDR3: TGTGCCAGTAGTATTACCCGGACAGGGGGAATCTATGGCTACACCTTC.

This clone came up once. V and J are TRBV11-2 and TRBJ2-1; 8 bases match TRBD2. CDR1 is SGHAT and CDR2 is FQNNGV in the germline V gene. This CDR3 contains 15 residues. Unmatched junction bases numbered 6, after V lost 6 bases and J lost 2 bases. For the CDR3, the DNA is TGTGCCAGCAGTTCACTAGCGGAACCCTACAATGAGCAGTTCTTC. Protein sequence: CASSSLAEPYNEQFF.

As DNA, the CDR3 is TGCGCCAGCAGCTTGGAAGAAGGGGGCTTTTATGGCTACACCTTC. This translates into CASSLEEGGFYGYTF. The chain combines TRBV5-1 with TRBJ1-2, with 7 bases matching TRBD1. Trimming took 0 bases from V and 5 from J; bases not matched to a gene: 7. Germline CDR1 SGHRS, CDR2 YFSETQ. The CDR3 totals 15 residues.

This chain joins TRBV10-1 and TRBJ1-2, with D possibly being TRBD1 (5 bases). The CDR3 is 13 residues long. The germline CDR1 and CDR2 sequences are WNHNN and SYGVQD (reference sequence). The ends were cut back, 3 bases at V and 8 bases at J, with 13 bases in the middle. In DNA form, the CDR3 reads TGCGCCAGCAGTGAATCAGGGCCGTTAGGCTACACCTTC. Translating it yields CASSESGPLGYTF.

This clone was picked up a small number of times. The chain couples TRBV18 to TRBJ2-2; the D gene is possibly TRBD2 (5 bases). The germline V gene has CDR1 KGHSH and CDR2 LQKENI. The V end lost 3 bases, the J end lost 4 bases, and 18 bases lay between the germline ends. CDR3 length equals 17 residues. As DNA, the CDR3 is TGTGCCAGCTCACCCCCAACTATGGGAGCTGGCACCGGGGAGCTGTTTTTT. This encodes CASSPPTMGAGTGELFF.

This clone was picked up a small number of times. The chain has TRBV19 and TRBJ2-3; the match to TRBD2 covers 8 bases. CDR3 length: 14 residues. V lost 7 bases to trimming and J lost 4 bases; unmatched junction nucleotides: 7. The V gene's germline CDR1 is LNHDA and CDR2 SQIVND (reference sequence). The CDR3 loop reads CASTAGGRSDTQYF. In DNA form, the CDR3 reads TGTGCCAGTACGGCGGGAGGTAGGTCAGATACGCAGTATTTT.

CDR3 protein: CASSLTGTAYEQYF. CDR3 nucleotide sequence: TGTGCCAGCAGCTTAACAGGGACCGCCTACGAGCAGTACTTC. J is TRBJ2-7 and V is TRBV7-9; possible D gene TRBD1, 6 bases. CDR1 is SEHNR, CDR2 FQNEAQ, per germline (reference sequence). The CDR3 sequence is 14 residues long. V was trimmed by 2 bases and J by 2 bases, leaving 10 bases between them.

V is TRBV30 and J is TRBJ2-2; no reliable D call. The ends were cut back, 0 bases at V and 6 bases at J, with 5 bases in the middle. This CDR3 has 12 amino acids. CDR1 is GTSNPN and CDR2 is SVGIG in the germline V gene (reference sequence). CDR3 residues: CAWSVRPGELFF. The CDR3 DNA is TGTGCCTGGAGTGTGAGGCCCGGGGAGCTGTTTTTT. Variable domain in full (rest from reference TRBV30 and TRBJ2-2): SQTIHQWPATLVQPVGSPLSLECTVEGTSNPNLYWYRQAAGRGLQLLFYSVGIGQISSEVPQNLSASRPQDRQFILSSKKLLLSDSGFYLCAWSVRPGELFFGEGSRLTVL.

The rearrangement links TRBV29-1 to TRBJ2-7; D may be TRBD2 (5 bases). V was cut by 6 bases and J by 4 bases, with 10 bases left in between. Per germline, CDR1 SQVTM and CDR2 ANQGSEA. The CDR3 runs to 11 residues. CDR3 nucleotide sequence: TGCAGCGTGAGGGAAAGTTACGAGCAGTACTTC. It translates to CSVRESYEQYF.

This clone was seen repeatedly, ten times or more. The chain joins TRBV11-2 to TRBJ2-7, with D perhaps matching TRBD2 (7 bases). The CDR3 contains 17 residues. V dropped 10 bases and J dropped 1 base, with 26 bases sitting between them. From germline, CDR1 is SGHAT and CDR2 FQNNGV. The CDR3 region is CATGAASGPRSSYEQYF. CDR3 in DNA: TGTGCCACGGGGGCGGCTAGCGGCCCCCGTAGTTCCTACGAGCAGTACTTC.

CDR3 sequence reads: CASKPADGSTQYF. CDR3 DNA: TGTGCCAGCAAGCCCGCGGACGGGAGCACGCAGTATTTT. The rearrangement uses TRBV28 and TRBJ2-3, with D possibly being TRBD2 (6 bases). This CDR3 region has 13 residues. The germline V gene encodes CDR1 MDHEN and CDR2 SYDVKM. V was pared by 7 bases and J by 9 bases, with 17 bases between.

This clone was recorded a few times. The chain combines TRBV20-1 with TRBJ2-7; a possible D gene is TRBD1 (6 bases). Germline CDR1 DFQATT, CDR2 SNEGSKA (reference sequence). The CDR3 consists of 11 residues. Trimming stripped 1 base from V and 7 bases from J, with 8 bases between. The CDR3 is CSARGQVEQYF. The CDR3 DNA reads as TGCAGTGCTAGAGGACAGGTAGAGCAGTACTTC.

The CDR3 loop reads CASSPRAGSDSPLHF. In DNA form, the CDR3 reads TGCGCCAGCAGCCCCCGGGCGGGCTCTGACTCACCCCTCCACTTT. This chain joins TRBV5-1 and TRBJ1-6; no reliable D call. V dropped 4 bases and J dropped 10 bases, with 18 bases sitting between them. The CDR3 consists of 15 residues. Germline V gives CDR1 SGHRS, CDR2 YFSETQ.

The chain recombines TRBV11-2 with TRBJ2-1; the D gene is possibly TRBD1 (5 bases). V lost 4 bases, J lost 4 bases, and 17 bases lay in between. The CDR3 has 16 amino acids. Per the germline V gene, CDR1 is SGHAT and CDR2 is FQNNGV. This CDR3 reads CASSYGASAIYNEQFF. The CDR3 region has the DNA TGTGCCAGCAGCTATGGGGCTAGTGCCATTTACAATGAGCAGTTCTTC.

This clone showed up just a few times. This chain links TRBV10-1 with TRBJ2-1, with 11 bases identical to TRBD1. V shed 6 bases, J shed 2 bases, and the junction held 6 bases outside the gene matches. CDR3 size: 16 residues. The germline CDR1 and CDR2 sequences are WNHNN and SYGVQD (reference sequence). The CDR3 sequence is CASSEGGQGAYNEQFF. The CDR3 nucleotides are TGCGCCAGCAGCGAGGGGGGACAGGGGGCCTACAATGAGCAGTTCTTC.

The CDR3 nucleotides are TGCGCCAGCACCCAGGGGGACGGATCTACAACCTACGAGCAGTACTTC. Translating it yields CASTQGDGSTTYEQYF. The chain uses TRBV5-1 and TRBJ2-7, with 7 bases matching TRBD1. The CDR3 extends over 16 amino acids. In germline, CDR1 is SGHRS, CDR2 YFSETQ. V lost 6 bases, J lost 2 bases, and 14 bases stayed unmatched. The full variable domain, in which reference TRBV5-1 and TRBJ2-7 provide the parts outside the CDR3, is KAGVTQTPRYLIKTRGQQVTLSCSPISGHRSVSWYQQTPGQGLQFLFEYFSETQRNKGNFPGRFSGRQFSNSRSEMNVSTLELGDSALYLCASTQGDGSTTYEQYFGPGTRLTVT.

This chain connects TRBV27 to TRBJ1-6; the D is unclear. CDR1 and CDR2 from the germline V gene are MNHEY and SMNVEV (reference sequence). The CDR3 extends over 16 amino acids. V dropped 3 bases and J dropped 3 bases, with 12 bases sitting between them. The CDR3 bases are TGTGCCAGCAGTTTGACAAGACCGGTCTATAATTCACCCCTCCACTTT. Its translation is CASSLTRPVYNSPLHF.

The chain links TRBV9 to TRBJ2-7; D uncertain. The germline CDR1 and CDR2 sequences are SGDLS and YYNGEE. V lost 2 bases, J lost 0 bases, and 6 bases lay in between. CDR3 size: 13 residues. The CDR3 sequence: CASSVASSYEQYF. CDR3 sequence (DNA): TGTGCCAGCAGCGTCGCGAGCTCCTACGAGCAGTACTTC.

The rearrangement uses TRBV5-1 and TRBJ2-1, with TRBD2 matching over 9 bases. This CDR3 is built from 16 residues. The germline V gene has CDR1 SGHRS and CDR2 YFSETQ. V shed 2 bases, J shed 0 bases, and the junction held 3 bases outside the gene matches. Here the CDR3 reads CASSFFSGSSYNEQFF. DNA of the CDR3: TGCGCCAGCAGCTTCTTTAGCGGGAGCTCCTACAATGAGCAGTTCTTC.

The chain is built from TRBV28 and TRBJ1-1; 9 bases line up with TRBD1. The CDR3 contains 14 residues. J lost 6 bases, V lost 5 bases, and 7 bases had no gene match. CDR1 and CDR2 (germline): MDHEN, SYDVKM. The CDR3, as DNA: TGTGCCAGCAGTAGGGGGACAGGGACCTCTGAAGCTTTCTTT. It encodes CASSRGTGTSEAFF.

This chain joins TRBV12-3 or TRBV12-4 and TRBJ1-2, with 8 bases lining up with TRBD1. The CDR3 has 13 amino acids. V shed 5 bases and J 4 bases; nucleotides not matched to a gene: 3. CDR3 nucleotide sequence: TGTGCCAGCAGTCCCGGGACAGGCTATGGCTACACCTTC. Translated: CASSPGTGYGYTF.

The chain's CDR3 is CASRPPSPPYLYEQYF. CDR3 sequence (DNA): TGTGCCAGCAGGCCTCCGTCTCCCCCGTATCTCTACGAGCAGTACTTC. The genes are TRBV6-2 or TRBV6-3 and TRBJ2-7; no clear D. The ends were cut back, 6 bases at V and 3 bases at J, with 21 bases in the middle. Looked up from germline, CDR1 is MNHEY and CDR2 is SVGEGT. The CDR3 runs 16 residues.

This clone was counted only a few times. CDR3 sequence reads: CASSWTLGREQYF. CDR3 DNA: TGTGCCAGTAGCTGGACTTTAGGGCGCGAGCAGTACTTC. J is TRBJ2-7 and V is TRBV19; a weak D match, TRBD2 (5 bases). Germline CDR1 reads LNHDA; CDR2 reads SQIVND (reference sequence). The CDR3 covers 13 residues. V lost 6 bases and J 6 bases, leaving 15 bases between the germline ends.

This sequence joins TRBV9 and TRBJ2-5; 7 bases fit TRBD1. The V gene end was trimmed by 5 bases and the J gene end by 3 bases; junction bases not matched to a gene: 4. This CDR3 has 13 amino acids. Germline V CDR1 and CDR2: SGDLS, YYNGEE. CDR3 amino acids: CASSRGQEETQYF. CDR3 in DNA: TGTGCCAGCAGTCGTGGACAGGAAGAGACCCAGTACTTC. The full variable domain, in which reference TRBV9 and TRBJ2-5 provide the parts outside the CDR3, is DSGVTQTPKHLITATGQRVTLRCSPRSGDLSVYWYQQSLDQGLQFLIQYYNGEERAKGNILERFSAQQFPDLHSELNLSSLELGDSALYFCASSRGQEETQYFGPGTRLLVL.

In its sample, this clone was seen many times. V usage is TRBV15 and J usage is TRBJ1-1, with a possible D match to TRBD1 (5 bases). V lost 2 bases to trimming and J lost 1 base, with 8 bases between them. The CDR3 totals 14 residues. CDR1 is LNHNV and CDR2 is YYDKDF in the germline V gene (reference sequence). Here the CDR3 reads CATSRYDRNTEAFF. DNA for the CDR3: TGTGCCACCAGCAGATACGACAGGAACACTGAAGCTTTCTTT.

This rearrangement joins TRBV28 to TRBJ2-7; 9 bases map to TRBD2. The V gene end was trimmed by 2 bases and the J gene end by 0 bases; junction bases not matched to a gene: 2. This CDR3 has 15 residues. Germline V CDR1 and CDR2: MDHEN, SYDVKM. CDR3 residues: CASSLVAGASYEQYF. As DNA, the CDR3 is TGTGCCAGCAGTTTAGTAGCGGGGGCCTCCTACGAGCAGTACTTC.

The rearrangement uses TRBV19 and TRBJ2-7; 7 nucleotides line up with TRBD1. Germline CDR1 reads LNHDA; CDR2 reads SQIVND (reference sequence). V gave up 0 bases and J gave up 3 bases; unmatched junction bases: 5. This CDR3 spans 15 amino acids. CDR3 DNA: TGTGCCAGTAGTATAGAGAAGAACAGGGGCTACGAGCAGTACTTC. This encodes CASSIEKNRGYEQYF.